The clone carrying this TCR beta chain was counted between two and nine times. Its specificity is unknown. These data belong to a study of beta chain features in type 1 diabetes. Study-wide results and limits: Across all four CD4+ subsets, people with type 1 diabetes showed modestly shorter TCRB CDR3s.

Expressed TCRB transcripts were sequenced after all isolated RNA was converted to cDNA. Clones were sequenced by immunoSEQ multiplex PCR, and TCRdb holds only the in-frame ones, with some missing. The table records roughly 180,000 clones, around 8% of them present only once. The sequenced material came from central memory CD4+ T cells from blood. The sequence came from a woman in her thirties or forties with type 1 diabetes.

The DNA of the CDR3 is TGTGCCAGCAGCGTAGAGGTGGGGGCCGGCCTTGAGCAGTTCTTC. The encoded protein is CASSVEVGAGLEQFF. This chain joins TRBV9 and TRBJ2-1; a weak D match, TRBD1 (6 bases). The CDR3 is 15 amino acids. V gave up 0 bases and J gave up 9 bases, with 16 bases separating them. From germline, CDR1 is SGDLS and CDR2 YYNGEE.